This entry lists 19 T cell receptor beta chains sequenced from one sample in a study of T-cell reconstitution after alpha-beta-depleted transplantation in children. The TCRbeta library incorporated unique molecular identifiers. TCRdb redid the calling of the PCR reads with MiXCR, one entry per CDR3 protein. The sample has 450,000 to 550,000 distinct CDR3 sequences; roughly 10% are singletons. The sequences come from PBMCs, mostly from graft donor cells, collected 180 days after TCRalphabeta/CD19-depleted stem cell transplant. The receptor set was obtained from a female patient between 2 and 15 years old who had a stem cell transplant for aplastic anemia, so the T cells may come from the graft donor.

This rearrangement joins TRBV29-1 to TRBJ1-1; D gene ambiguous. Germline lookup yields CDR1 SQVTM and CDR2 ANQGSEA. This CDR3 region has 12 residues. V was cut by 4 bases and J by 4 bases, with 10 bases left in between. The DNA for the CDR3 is TGCAGCGTTGCGAAGGATCTCACTGAAGCTTTCTTT. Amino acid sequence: CSVAKDLTEAFF.

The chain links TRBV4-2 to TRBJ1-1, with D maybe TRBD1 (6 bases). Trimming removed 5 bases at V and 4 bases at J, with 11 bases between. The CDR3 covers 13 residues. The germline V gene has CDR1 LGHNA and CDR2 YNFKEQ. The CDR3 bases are TGTGCCAGCAGCTGGGGGCTCGGCACTGAAGCTTTCTTT. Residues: CASSWGLGTEAFF.

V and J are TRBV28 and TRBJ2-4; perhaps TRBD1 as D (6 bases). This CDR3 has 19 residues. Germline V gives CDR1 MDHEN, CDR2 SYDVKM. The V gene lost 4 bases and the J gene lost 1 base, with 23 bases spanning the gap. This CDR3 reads CASSSTIHREEGAKNIQYF. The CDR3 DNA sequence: TGTGCCAGCAGTTCCACGATTCACAGGGAAGAGGGTGCCAAAAACATTCAGTACTTC.

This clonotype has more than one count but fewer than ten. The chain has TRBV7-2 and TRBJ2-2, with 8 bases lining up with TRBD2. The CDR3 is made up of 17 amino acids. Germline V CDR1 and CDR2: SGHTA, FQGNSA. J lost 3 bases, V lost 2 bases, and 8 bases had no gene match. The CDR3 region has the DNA TGTGCCAGCAGCTTACTCCTCAGCGGGAGTTACACCGGGGAGCTGTTTTTT. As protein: CASSLLLSGSYTGELFF.

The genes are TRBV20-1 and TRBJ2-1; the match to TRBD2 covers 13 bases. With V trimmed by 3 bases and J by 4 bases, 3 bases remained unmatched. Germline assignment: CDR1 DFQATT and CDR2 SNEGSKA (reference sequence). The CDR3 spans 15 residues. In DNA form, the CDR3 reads TGCAGTGCTAGGGAACTAGCGGGAGGGTACAATGAGCAGTTCTTC. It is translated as CSARELAGGYNEQFF.

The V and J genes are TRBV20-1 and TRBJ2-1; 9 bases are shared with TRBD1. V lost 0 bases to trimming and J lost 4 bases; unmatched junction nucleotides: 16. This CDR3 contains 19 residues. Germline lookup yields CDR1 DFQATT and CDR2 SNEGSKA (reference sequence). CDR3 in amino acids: CSARDRRDREWDFYNEQFF. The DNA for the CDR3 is TGCAGTGCTAGAGATCGTCGGGACAGGGAATGGGATTTTTACAATGAGCAGTTCTTC.

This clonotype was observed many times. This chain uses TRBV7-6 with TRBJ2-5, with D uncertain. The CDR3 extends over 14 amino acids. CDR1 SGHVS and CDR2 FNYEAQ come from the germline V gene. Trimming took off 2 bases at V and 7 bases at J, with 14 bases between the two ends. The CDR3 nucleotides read TGTGCCAGCAGCTTAACTAACAGTCTGGGGACCCAGTACTTC. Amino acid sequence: CASSLTNSLGTQYF.

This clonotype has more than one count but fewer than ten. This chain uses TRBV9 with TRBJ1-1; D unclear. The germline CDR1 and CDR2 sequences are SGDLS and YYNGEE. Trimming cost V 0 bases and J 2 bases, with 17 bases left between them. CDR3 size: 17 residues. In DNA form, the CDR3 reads TGTGCCAGCAGCGTAGGGATCCTGACAACCCCAAACACTGAAGCTTTCTTT. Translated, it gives CASSVGILTTPNTEAFF.

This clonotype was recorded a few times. In nucleotides, the CDR3 is TGCGCCAGCAGCTTGGACCGGACTAGCTATGGGATCGGGGAGCTGTTTTTT. It yields the protein CASSLDRTSYGIGELFF. The chain carries TRBV5-1 and TRBJ2-2; the match to TRBD2 covers 8 bases. J was trimmed by 7 bases and V by 0 bases; bases with no gene match: 11. CDR3 length: 17 residues. In germline, CDR1 is SGHRS, CDR2 YFSETQ.

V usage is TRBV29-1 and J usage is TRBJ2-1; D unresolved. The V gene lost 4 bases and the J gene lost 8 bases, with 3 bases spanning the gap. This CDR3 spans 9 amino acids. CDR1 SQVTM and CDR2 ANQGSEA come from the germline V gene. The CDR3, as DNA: TGCAGCGTTGCCCATGAGCAGTTCTTC. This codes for CSVAHEQFF.

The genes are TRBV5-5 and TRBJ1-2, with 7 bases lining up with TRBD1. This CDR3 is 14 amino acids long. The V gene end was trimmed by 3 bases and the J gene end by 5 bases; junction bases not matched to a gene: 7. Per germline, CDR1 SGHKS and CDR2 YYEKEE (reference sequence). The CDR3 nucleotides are TGTGCCAGCAGCTACCGACAGGGCCCTTATGGCTACACCTTC. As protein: CASSYRQGPYGYTF.

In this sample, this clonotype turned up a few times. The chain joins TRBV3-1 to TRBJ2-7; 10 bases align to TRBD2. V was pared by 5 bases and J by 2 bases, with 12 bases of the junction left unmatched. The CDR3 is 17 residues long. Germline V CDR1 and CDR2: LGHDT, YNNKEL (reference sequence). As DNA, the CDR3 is TGTGCCAGCAGCTCATTCGCAACTAGCGGGATTGCCTACGAGCAGTACTTC. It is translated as CASSSFATSGIAYEQYF.

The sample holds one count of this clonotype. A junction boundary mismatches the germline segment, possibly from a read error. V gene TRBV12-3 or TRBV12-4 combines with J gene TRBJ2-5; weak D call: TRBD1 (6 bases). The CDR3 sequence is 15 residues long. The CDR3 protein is CASGLQGFKEETQYF. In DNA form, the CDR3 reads TGTGCCAGCGGTTTACAGGGTTTTAAAGAAGAGACCCAGTACTTC.

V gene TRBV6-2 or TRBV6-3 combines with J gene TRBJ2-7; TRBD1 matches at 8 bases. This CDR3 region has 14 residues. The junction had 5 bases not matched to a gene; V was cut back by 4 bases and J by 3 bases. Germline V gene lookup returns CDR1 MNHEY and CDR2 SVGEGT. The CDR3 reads CASSSTQGVYEQYV. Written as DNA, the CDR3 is TGTGCCAGCAGTTCCACACAGGGGGTCTACGAGCAGTACGTC.

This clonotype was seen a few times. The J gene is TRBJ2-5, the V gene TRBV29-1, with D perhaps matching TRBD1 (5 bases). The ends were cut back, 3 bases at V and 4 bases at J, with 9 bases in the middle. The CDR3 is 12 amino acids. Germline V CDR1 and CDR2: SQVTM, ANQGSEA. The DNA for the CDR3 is TGCAGCGTTGACAGGGCGACAGAGACCCAGTACTTC. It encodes CSVDRATETQYF.

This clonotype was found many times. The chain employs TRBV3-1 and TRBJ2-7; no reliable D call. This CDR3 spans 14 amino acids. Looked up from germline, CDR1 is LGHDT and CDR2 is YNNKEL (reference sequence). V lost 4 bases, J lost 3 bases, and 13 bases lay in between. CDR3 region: CASSPRTSGYEQYF. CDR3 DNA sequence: TGTGCCAGCAGCCCTAGGACCTCGGGCTACGAGCAGTACTTC.

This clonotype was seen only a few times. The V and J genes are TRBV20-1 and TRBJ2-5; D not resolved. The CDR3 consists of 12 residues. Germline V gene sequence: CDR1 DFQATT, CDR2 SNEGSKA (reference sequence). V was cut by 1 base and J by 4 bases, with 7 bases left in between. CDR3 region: CSARVPSETQYF. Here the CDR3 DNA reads TGCAGTGCTAGAGTCCCGTCAGAGACCCAGTACTTC.

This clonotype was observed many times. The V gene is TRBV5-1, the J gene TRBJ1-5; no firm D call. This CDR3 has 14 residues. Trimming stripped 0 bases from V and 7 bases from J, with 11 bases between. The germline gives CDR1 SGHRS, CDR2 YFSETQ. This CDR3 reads CASSLGTGKQPQHF. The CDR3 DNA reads TGCGCCAGCAGCTTGGGTACGGGGAAGCAGCCCCAGCATTTT.

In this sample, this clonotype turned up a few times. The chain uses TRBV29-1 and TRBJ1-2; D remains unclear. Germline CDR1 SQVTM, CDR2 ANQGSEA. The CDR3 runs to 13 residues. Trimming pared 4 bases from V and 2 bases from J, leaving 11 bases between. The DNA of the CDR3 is TGCAGCGTTGCTGCTTCAGCAAACTATGGCTACACCTTC. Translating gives CSVAASANYGYTF. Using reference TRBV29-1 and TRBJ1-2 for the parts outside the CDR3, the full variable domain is SAVISQKPSRDICQRGTSLTIQCQVDSQVTMMFWYRQQPGQSLTLIATANQGSEATYESGFVIDKFPISRPNLTFSTLTVSNMSPEDSSIYLCSVAASANYGYTFGSGTRLTVV.